This T cell receptor beta chain was identified in a study of blood T cell repertoires in COVID-19. In this sample, this clone turned up a few times. As processed by the authors: Estimation of nucleated cell counts was performed using reference gene primer amplification. Repertoires were generated with immunoSEQ multiplex PCR, while TCRdb's copy carries only in-frame clones and drops some. V and J calls and clone size follow that table, whereas D and trimming were derived from the DNA. This table holds over 85,000 clones, 87% found once. This CDR3 comprises 13 residues. V shed 4 bases and J shed 8 bases, with 14 bases lying between them. Germline CDR1 MNHEY, CDR2 SMNVEV (reference sequence).

The sample was peripheral blood. The rearrangement joins TRBV27 to TRBJ1-2; D ambiguous. This receptor was taken from a human donor in a cohort sampled during active COVID-19. The CDR3 sequence: CASSSTGYLGYTF. The CDR3 DNA follows: TGTGCCAGCAGTTCGACGGGATATCTGGGCTACACCTTC.